Below, one T cell receptor beta chain is given with its context. What it binds is unknown. The sample is drawn from a study of shared clonotypes between healthy human individuals. Findings of the study overall: In several donors, around 5% of naive CD4 clonotypes appeared in common.

Sequencing was at deep level. Produced via immunoSEQ multiplex PCR; TCRdb's table is partial and in-frame only. The sample contains some 2,100,000 clones, 90% to 96% of which appear only once. Sequencing was done on a sample of naive CD4+ T cells sorted from blood. Sample subset: CD45RA+ positively selected. This receptor was obtained from a man aged 18 to 29 in good health.

Written as DNA, the CDR3 is TGTGCCAGTAGGGGAACAGACTATGGCTACACCTTC. This codes for CASRGTDYGYTF. The chain employs TRBV19 and TRBJ1-2, with unresolved D. The V end was cut by 6 bases, the J end by 3 bases, with 8 bases between. CDR1 LNHDA and CDR2 SQIVND come from the germline V gene (reference sequence). CDR3 size: 12 residues. Together with reference TRBV19 and TRBJ1-2, the CDR3 gives the full variable domain: DGGITQSPKYLFRKEGQNVTLSCEQNLNHDAMYWYRQDPGQGLRLIYYSQIVNDFQKGDIAEGYSVSREKKESFPLTVTSAQKNPTAFYLCASRGTDYGYTFGSGTRLTVV.